This T cell receptor beta chain emerged from a study of breast tumors, draining lymph nodes, adjacent tissues. Regarding the study as a whole: Luminal-like breast cancer showed significantly greater tumor-nontumor repertoire similarity than basal-like breast cancer did. Data fit most tumor T cells coming from lymph node, expanding in tumor. Tumor TCR diversity was below lymph nodes but above nontumor tissue. Tumor T cell lymph node origin was a supported hypothesis, not proven.

TCRdb re-called the multiplex PCR reads through MiXCR, storing one row per CDR3 protein. The table shows more than 80,000 distinct CDR3 sequences, with about 31% occurring only once. Samples came from axillary lymph nodes draining the breast cancer. This clonotype was recorded many times. The antigen remains unidentified. Germline CDR1 reads SGHRS; CDR2 reads YFSETQ. Trimming removed 3 bases from V and 3 bases from J, with 22 bases in between. The CDR3 has 18 amino acids. Input material: axillary lymph node tissue. This TCR was sampled from a female donor with breast cancer. Some clones in this sample may be carry-over from other donors' samples. The chain combines TRBV5-1 with TRBJ1-3; tentatively, D is TRBD1 (6 bases). CDR3 sequence reads: CASSSSPPGRGYGNTIYF. DNA for the CDR3: TGCGCCAGCAGCTCTAGCCCACCCGGCAGGGGTTATGGAAACACCATATATTTT. Drawing the rest from reference TRBV5-1 and TRBJ1-3, the complete variable domain is KAGVTQTPRYLIKTRGQQVTLSCSPISGHRSVSWYQQTPGQGLQFLFEYFSETQRNKGNFPGRFSGRQFSNSRSEMNVSTLELGDSALYLCASSSSPPGRGYGNTIYFGEGSWLTVV.